Reported below is one T cell receptor (beta chain). Assay used: immunoSEQ multiplex PCR; TCRdb lists only in-frame clones, some missing. The repertoire holds around 140,000 clones, with 84% as singletons. Germline V gene sequence: CDR1 KGHSH, CDR2 LQKENI. CDR3 length equals 18 residues. The trim removed 3 bases at V and 6 bases at J, leaving 15 bases unmatched. The record originates from a study of blood T cell repertoires in COVID-19. Study information: The United States, Italy and Spain provided the acute and convalescent COVID-19 samples.

The TCR originated in a man between 60 and 75 years old with acute or convalescent COVID-19. The gene calls are TRBV18 and TRBJ1-5; 9 nucleotides line up with TRBD1. Sequencing was carried out using peripheral blood. CDR3 nucleotides: TGTGCCAGCTCACCTTTTGACAGGGGGTCGGTATACGGTCAGCCCCAGCATTTT. Translation: CASSPFDRGSVYGQPQHF.